The 2 T cell receptor beta chains below all came from one sample that was sequenced in a study of blood T cells in healthy people across ages. Alongside a J-beta primer mix, a sample-barcoded 5' primer served in a second PCR lasting about 7 to 12 cycles. TCRdb ran MiXCR on the 5' RACE reads and lists one entry per CDR3 protein. The top ten hold around 18% of the sample, which has about 780,000 distinct CDR3 sequences, about 42% seen once. The sample was blood. These receptors were obtained from an older man in good health.

Only a few counts were recorded for this clonotype. The chain couples TRBV24-1 to TRBJ2-3; D might be TRBD1 or TRBD2, each matching 5 bases. Germline V gene lookup returns CDR1 KGHDR and CDR2 SFDVKD. V was clipped by 9 bases and J by 1 base, with 19 bases between them. The CDR3 consists of 16 residues. CDR3 protein: CATAEGSGFGTDTQYF. The CDR3 bases are TGTGCCACCGCAGAGGGGAGTGGTTTCGGCACAGATACGCAGTATTTT.

The chain employs TRBV28 and TRBJ2-5; the match to TRBD1 covers 9 bases. Germline lookup yields CDR1 MDHEN and CDR2 SYDVKM. CDR3 length: 17 amino acids. V trimming: 4 bases; J trimming: 4 bases; junction bases outside the gene matches: 13. This CDR3 is CASSSQSVRGQGETQYF. CDR3 coding DNA: TGTGCCAGCAGTTCCCAGTCCGTTCGGGGACAGGGAGAGACCCAGTACTTC.